The clone carrying this TCR beta chain occurred many times. The entry originates in a study of T cell repertoires in cytomegalovirus infection. TCRdb redid the calling of the reads with MiXCR, one entry per CDR3 protein. Of approximately 250,000 distinct CDR3 sequences in the sample, around 8.7% were seen once. V trimming: 4 bases; J trimming: 10 bases; junction bases outside the gene matches: 9. CDR1 LNHNV and CDR2 YYDKDF come from the germline V gene (reference sequence). The CDR3 loop spans 14 amino acids. V is TRBV15 and J is TRBJ2-1; 8 bases line up with TRBD2. This sequence was found in a human donor in good health (CMV status not recorded). Some clones in this sample may be carry-over from other donors' samples. Sequenced material: PBMCs. The CDR3, as DNA: TGTGCCACCAGCAAGAGACTAGCGCCTGGGGAGCAGTTCTTC. Translating it yields CATSKRLAPGEQFF.